Here is one T cell receptor (beta chain) with its context. This sample is drawn from a study of T cells in Graves' hyperthyroidism and ophthalmopathy. The CDR3 sequence is 14 residues long. In germline, CDR1 is GTSNPN, CDR2 SVGIG (reference sequence). V dropped 1 base and J dropped 7 bases, with 11 bases sitting between them. RNA transcripts were the template for amplifying TCR beta CDR3 regions. Carried out on the TCR CDR3, a first-round RT-PCR used the HTBI primer set. In TCRdb, the multiplex PCR reads were re-called with MiXCR into one record per CDR3 protein. The sample has over 450,000 distinct CDR3 sequences, 15% to 20% seen once.

This chain joins TRBV30 and TRBJ1-6; tentative D call: TRBD1 (6 bases). The sequencing input was blood. The sequence was collected from a young woman with Graves' ophthalmopathy. CDR3 residues: CAWSEGTPNSPLHF. The DNA for the CDR3 is TGTGCCTGGAGTGAGGGGACACCCAATTCACCCCTCCACTTT.